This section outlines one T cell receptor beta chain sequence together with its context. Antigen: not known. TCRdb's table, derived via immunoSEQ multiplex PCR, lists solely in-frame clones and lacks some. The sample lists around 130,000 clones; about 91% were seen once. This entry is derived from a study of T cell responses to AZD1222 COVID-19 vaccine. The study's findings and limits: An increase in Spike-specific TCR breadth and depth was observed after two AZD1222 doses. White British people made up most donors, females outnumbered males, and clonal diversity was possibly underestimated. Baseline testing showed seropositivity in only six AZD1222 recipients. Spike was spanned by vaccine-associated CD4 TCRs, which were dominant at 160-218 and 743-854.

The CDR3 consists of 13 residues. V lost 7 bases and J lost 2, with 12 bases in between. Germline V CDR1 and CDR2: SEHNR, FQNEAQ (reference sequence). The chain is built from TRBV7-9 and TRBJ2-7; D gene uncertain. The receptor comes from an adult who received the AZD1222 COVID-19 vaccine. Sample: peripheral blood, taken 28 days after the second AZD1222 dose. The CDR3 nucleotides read TGTGCCAGCACCTCGCAGGTAACCTACGAGCAGTACTTC. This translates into CASTSQVTYEQYF.